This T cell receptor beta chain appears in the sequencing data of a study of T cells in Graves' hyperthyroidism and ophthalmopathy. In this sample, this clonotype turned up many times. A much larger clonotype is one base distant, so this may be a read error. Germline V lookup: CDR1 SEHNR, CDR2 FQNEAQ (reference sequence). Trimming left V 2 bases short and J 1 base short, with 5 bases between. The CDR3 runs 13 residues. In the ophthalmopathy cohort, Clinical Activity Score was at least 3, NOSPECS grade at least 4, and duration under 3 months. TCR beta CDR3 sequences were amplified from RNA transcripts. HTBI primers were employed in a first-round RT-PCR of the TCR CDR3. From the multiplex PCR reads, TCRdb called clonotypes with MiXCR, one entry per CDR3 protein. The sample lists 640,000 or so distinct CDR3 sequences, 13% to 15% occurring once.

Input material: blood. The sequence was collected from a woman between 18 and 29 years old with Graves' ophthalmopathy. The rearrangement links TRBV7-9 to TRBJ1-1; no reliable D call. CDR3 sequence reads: CASSLKRNTEAFF. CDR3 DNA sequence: TGTGCCAGCAGCTTAAAGAGGAACACTGAAGCTTTCTTT.